The source of this T cell receptor beta chain is a study of blood T cell repertoires in COVID-19. Study-level information: The origin of the acute and convalescent COVID-19 samples was the United States, Italy and Spain.

This CDR3 spans 15 amino acids. Germline V gene lookup returns CDR1 SEHNR and CDR2 FQNEAQ (reference sequence). Trimming removed 2 bases from V and 4 bases from J, with 11 bases in between. Sequencing used immunoSEQ multiplex PCR; TCRdb keeps in-frame clones, though not all of them. This sample yields about 270,000 clones, of which 81% are seen a single time; under 3% belongs to the top ten. The sequenced material came from peripheral blood. This clonotype originated in a woman aged 60-70 years with active or convalescent COVID-19. The rearrangement uses TRBV7-9 and TRBJ2-2, with D maybe TRBD2 (6 bases). The CDR3 region has the DNA TGTGCCAGCAGCTTATCGACTAGGGGCACCGGGGAGCTGTTTTTT. It is translated as CASSLSTRGTGELFF.